The source of this T cell receptor (beta chain) is a study of T cells in localized non-small cell lung cancer. Here immunoSEQ multiplex PCR was the method, and the copy in TCRdb shows in-frame clones only, minus some. Of roughly 26,000 clones listed, about nine tenths are singletons. The CDR3 is made up of 19 amino acids. V was pared by 3 bases and J by 0 bases, with 16 bases of the junction left unmatched. The germline V gene has CDR1 GTSNPN and CDR2 SVGIG (reference sequence). This sequence originates from a female donor aged 60 or older with stage II squamous cell lung carcinoma. Sample: peripheral blood, taken before any cancer treatment. The chain links TRBV30 to TRBJ1-5, with 8 bases fitting TRBD1. Here the CDR3 reads CAWSNEIGQGGYSNQPQHF. The CDR3 DNA follows: TGTGCCTGGAGCAACGAGATCGGACAGGGTGGTTATAGCAATCAGCCCCAGCATTTT.